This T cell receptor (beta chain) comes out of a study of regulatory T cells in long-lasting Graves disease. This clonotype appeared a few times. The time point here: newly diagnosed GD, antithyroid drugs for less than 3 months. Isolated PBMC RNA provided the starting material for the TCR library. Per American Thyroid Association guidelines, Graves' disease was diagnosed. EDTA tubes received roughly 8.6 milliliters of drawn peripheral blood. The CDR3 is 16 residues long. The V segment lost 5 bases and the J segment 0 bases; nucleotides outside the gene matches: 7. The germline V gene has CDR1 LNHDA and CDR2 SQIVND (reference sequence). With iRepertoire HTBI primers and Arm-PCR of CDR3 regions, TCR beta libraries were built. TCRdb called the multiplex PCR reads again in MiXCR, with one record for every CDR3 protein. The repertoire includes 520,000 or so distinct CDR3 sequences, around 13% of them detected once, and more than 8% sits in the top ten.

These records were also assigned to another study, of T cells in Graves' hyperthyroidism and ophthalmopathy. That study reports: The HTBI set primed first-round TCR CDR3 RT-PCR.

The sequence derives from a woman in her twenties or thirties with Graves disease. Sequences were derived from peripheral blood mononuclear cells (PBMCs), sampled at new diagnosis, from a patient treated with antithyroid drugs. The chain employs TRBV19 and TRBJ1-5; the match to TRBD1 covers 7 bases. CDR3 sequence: CASSSPWTGSNQPQHF. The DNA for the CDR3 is TGTGCCAGTAGTTCCCCCTGGACAGGTAGCAATCAGCCCCAGCATTTT.